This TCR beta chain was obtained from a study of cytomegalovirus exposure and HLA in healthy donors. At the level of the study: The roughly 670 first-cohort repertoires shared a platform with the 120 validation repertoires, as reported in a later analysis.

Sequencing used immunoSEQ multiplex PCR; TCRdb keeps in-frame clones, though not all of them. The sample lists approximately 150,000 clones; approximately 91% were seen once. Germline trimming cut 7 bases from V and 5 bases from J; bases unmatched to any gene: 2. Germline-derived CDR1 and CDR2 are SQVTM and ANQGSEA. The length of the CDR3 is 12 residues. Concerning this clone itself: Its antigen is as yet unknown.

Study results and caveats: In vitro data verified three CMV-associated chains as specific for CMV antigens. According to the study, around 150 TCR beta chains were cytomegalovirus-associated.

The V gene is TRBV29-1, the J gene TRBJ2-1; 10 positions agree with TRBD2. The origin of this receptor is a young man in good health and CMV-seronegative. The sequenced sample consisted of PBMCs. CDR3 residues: CSAGLADNEQFF. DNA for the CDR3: TGCAGCGCAGGACTAGCGGACAATGAGCAGTTCTTC.